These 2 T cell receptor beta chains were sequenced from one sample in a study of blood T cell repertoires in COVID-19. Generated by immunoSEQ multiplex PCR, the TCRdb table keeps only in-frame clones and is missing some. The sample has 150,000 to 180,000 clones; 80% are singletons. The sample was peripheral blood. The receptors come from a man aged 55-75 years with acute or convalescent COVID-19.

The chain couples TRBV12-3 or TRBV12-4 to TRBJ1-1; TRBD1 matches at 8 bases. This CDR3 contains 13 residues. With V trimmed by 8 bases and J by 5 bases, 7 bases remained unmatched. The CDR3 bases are TGTGCCAGCTGTCTCCAGGGGGCAACTGAAGCTTTCTTT. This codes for CASCLQGATEAFF.

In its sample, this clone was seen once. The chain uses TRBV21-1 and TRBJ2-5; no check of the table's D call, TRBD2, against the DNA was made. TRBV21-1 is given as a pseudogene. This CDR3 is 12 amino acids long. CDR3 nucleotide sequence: TGTGCCAGCAGCAACGAGGAAGAGACCCAGTACTTC. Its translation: CASSNEEETQYF.